Included here is one T cell receptor (beta chain) sequence, with context. V shed 1 base, J shed 2 bases, and the junction held 2 bases outside the gene matches. Germline V CDR1 and CDR2: SQVTM, ANQGSEA. There are 14 residues in the CDR3. TCRdb's copy holds only in-frame clones and misses some; the assay was immunoSEQ multiplex PCR. Altogether around 270,000 clones are present, around 85% being singletons, with the ten largest covering roughly 0.94%. This record belongs to a study of blood T cell repertoires in COVID-19. On the study more broadly: The analysed material was cDNA or gDNA that came from T cells, B-cell-depleted T cells, or PBMCs.

Sequencing input: peripheral blood. This TCR was recovered from a human donor with COVID-19, enrolled during active disease. The donor label of this sample is uncertain. The chain employs TRBV29-1 and TRBJ2-3, with 8 bases matching TRBD2. Written as DNA, the CDR3 is TGCAGCGTTGAAGCAGCGGGAGCCACAGATACGCAGTATTTT. Translated: CSVEAAGATDTQYF.